This TCR beta chain was recovered during a study of CD8+ T cells in alopecia areata. About the study: Affected scalp percentage gauged treated patients' severity.

RNA extraction and reverse transcription yielded cDNA as sequencing template. Sequencing used immunoSEQ multiplex PCR; TCRdb keeps in-frame clones, though not all of them. The table lists 150,000 to 200,000 clones, around 58% of them singletons. This CDR3 has 16 residues. V was shortened by 3 bases and J by 0 bases, with 13 bases between the two germline ends. CDR1 and CDR2 (germline): SGHDT, YYEEEE. This sample's treatment: oral pan-JAK inhibitor, 5-10 mg twice daily. This material consisted of CD8+ T cells sorted from blood, taken at week 24, from a patient treated with tofacitinib. The chain recombines TRBV5-6 with TRBJ1-3; D not resolved. The sequence was collected from a human donor with alopecia areata. Here the CDR3 DNA reads TGTGCCAGCAGCTACCCGGGTCGAGCCTCTGGAAACACCATATATTTT. Its protein is CASSYPGRASGNTIYF.